This T cell receptor (beta chain) was profiled in a study of Graves' ophthalmopathy and Graves' hyperthyroidism. Looking at the study overall: Hyperthyroidism counted as stable given no ophthalmopathy within 18 months of follow-up.

This clonotype was recorded many times. Its specificity is not known. Overall study results and limits: Thyroid clonotypes that were expanded above 0.001 frequency mostly also appeared in blood.

V was cut by 3 bases and J by 8 bases, with 7 bases left in between. The CDR3 is 11 amino acids. Participants with hyperthyroidism, aged 18 to 65, were newly diagnosed with under 2 months' duration. Exclusion covered patients with other autoimmune diseases or uncontrolled infections (as well as pregnancy or lactation). Amplified TCR beta CDR3 regions were obtained using RNA transcripts as template. Scientists carried out first-round RT-PCR using HTBI primers and then a second-round multiplex PCR. TCRdb passed the multiplex PCR reads through MiXCR, listing each CDR3 protein once. In the table there are over a million distinct CDR3 sequences, roughly two fifths of which are singletons.

Input material: peripheral blood or thyroid tissue (not recorded which). The TCR originated in an adult man with Graves' hyperthyroidism. The chain uses TRBV12-3 or TRBV12-4 and TRBJ1-1, with no clear D. The CDR3 sequence: CASSLAREAFF. In nucleotides, the CDR3 is TGTGCCAGCAGTTTGGCCAGGGAAGCTTTCTTT.